Each of the 18 T cell receptor beta chains below was sequenced from the same sample in a study of early T cells in non-severe SARS-CoV-2 infection. TCRdb redid the calling of the 5' RACE reads with MiXCR, one entry per CDR3 protein. Among tens of thousands of distinct CDR3 sequences listed, around 11% were seen once. The sequencing used whole blood, collected at baseline. These receptors were collected from an adult who was a healthcare worker with PCR-confirmed SARS-CoV-2 infection or an uninfected control (not recorded which).

There are a few counts of this clonotype. This chain links TRBV12-3 or TRBV12-4 with TRBJ2-3; 8 nucleotides align to TRBD1. The CDR3 has 20 residues. The J segment lost 1 base and the V segment lost 5 bases, leaving 20 bases of the junction unmatched. The CDR3, as DNA: TGTGCCAGCAGTCTCCTCCCGCGGTGGGTCGTCAGGGGGCGCACAGATACGCAGTATTTT. Translated: CASSLLPRWVVRGRTDTQYF.

The rearrangement links TRBV6-2 or TRBV6-3 to TRBJ2-1, with 10 bases that match TRBD2. The CDR3 sequence is 16 residues long. Germline CDR1 reads MNHEY; CDR2 reads SVGEGT. The J segment lost 9 bases and the V segment lost 1 base, leaving 9 bases of the junction unmatched. The CDR3 protein is CASSYLQSGGAIEQFF. The DNA of the CDR3 is TGTGCCAGCAGTTACTTACAAAGCGGGGGGGCCATTGAGCAGTTCTTC.

The CDR3 DNA follows: TGCAGTGCTACCCCCACAGGGACTGAAAACACCATATATTTT. This sequence encodes CSATPTGTENTIYF. The chain employs TRBV20-1 and TRBJ1-3, with D perhaps matching TRBD1 (6 bases). This CDR3 region has 14 residues. V shed 4 bases and J shed 6 bases, with 16 bases lying between them. The germline V gene has CDR1 DFQATT and CDR2 SNEGSKA (reference sequence).

This clonotype was recorded at least ten times. V usage is TRBV15 and J usage is TRBJ2-7; perhaps D is TRBD1 or TRBD2 (5 bases each). Looked up from germline, CDR1 is LNHNV and CDR2 is YYDKDF (reference sequence). The length of the CDR3 is 15 residues. V lost 1 base to trimming and J lost 2 bases, with 12 bases between them. CDR3 sequence: CATSRVTGTTYEQYF. Written as DNA, the CDR3 is TGTGCCACCAGCAGAGTTACCGGGACGACCTACGAGCAGTACTTC.

The chain is built from TRBV5-4 and TRBJ2-7; 9 positions agree with TRBD1. The J segment lost 1 base and the V segment lost 2 bases, leaving 4 bases of the junction unmatched. Germline CDR1 is SGHNT and CDR2 is YYREEE (reference sequence). The CDR3 is 15 amino acids. CDR3 bases: TGTGCCAGCAGCTTTTCAGGGACAGGGTCCTACGAGCAGTACTTC. Encoded protein: CASSFSGTGSYEQYF.

The CDR3 region is CASSLARRLRGSGETQYF. The DNA for the CDR3 is TGTGCCAGCAGCTTAGCCCGACGCCTAAGGGGCTCGGGAGAGACCCAGTACTTC. The V call is TRBV7-9, the J call TRBJ2-5; possibly TRBD1 for D (5 bases). CDR1 is SEHNR and CDR2 is FQNEAQ in the germline V gene (reference sequence). Trimming shortened V by 0 bases and J by 4 bases, and 21 bases separated the two germline ends. This CDR3 contains 18 residues.

This clonotype was counted between two and nine times. V usage is TRBV20-1 and J usage is TRBJ2-1; D is possibly TRBD2 (7 bases). Trimming removed 1 base from V and 3 bases from J, with 13 bases in between. The CDR3 consists of 15 residues. Germline lookup yields CDR1 DFQATT and CDR2 SNEGSKA (reference sequence). CDR3 region: CSARGNREGYNEQFF. CDR3 DNA sequence: TGCAGTGCTAGAGGAAACAGGGAGGGCTACAATGAGCAGTTCTTC.

The chain is built from TRBV29-1 and TRBJ2-7, with 7 bases lining up with TRBD1. Germline-derived CDR1 and CDR2 are SQVTM and ANQGSEA. The CDR3 runs to 13 residues. Trimming removed 6 bases from V and 0 bases from J; junction bases left unmatched: 5. The CDR3 loop reads CSVRTGGSYEQYF. As DNA, the CDR3 is TGCAGCGTGAGGACAGGCGGCTCCTACGAGCAGTACTTC.

The V and J genes are TRBV5-1 and TRBJ2-7; 8 positions agree with TRBD1. Germline-derived CDR1 and CDR2 are SGHRS and YFSETQ. This CDR3 is 15 amino acids long. The trim removed 3 bases at V and 3 bases at J, leaving 8 bases unmatched. Here the CDR3 reads CASSSGQGTYYEQYF. The CDR3 nucleotides are TGCGCCAGCAGCTCCGGACAGGGAACTTACTACGAGCAGTACTTC.

The rearrangement uses TRBV11-2 and TRBJ2-5, with D uncertain. The V gene's germline CDR1 is SGHAT and CDR2 FQNNGV. V was trimmed by 5 bases and J by 4 bases, leaving 8 bases between them. The CDR3 contains 12 residues. The CDR3 is CASSPIGETQYF. The CDR3 bases are TGTGCCAGCAGCCCAATTGGAGAGACCCAGTACTTC.

The V gene is TRBV4-1, the J gene TRBJ2-7, with 9 nucleotides matching TRBD2. The CDR3 covers 18 residues. Germline V CDR1 and CDR2: MGHRA, YSYEKL. With V trimmed by 1 base and J by 1 base, 11 bases remained unmatched. In nucleotides, the CDR3 is TGCGCCAGCAGCCAAGTTGCCAGTAGCGGGGGCCCTTCCTACGAGCAGTACTTC. This translates into CASSQVASSGGPSYEQYF.

This chain uses TRBV29-1 with TRBJ1-1, with 11 bases aligning to TRBD1. The CDR3 length is 14 residues. The ends lost 7 bases at V and 0 bases at J; junction bases unmatched: 4. The germline gives CDR1 SQVTM, CDR2 ANQGSEA. The CDR3 nucleotides are TGCAGCGCTGGGACAGGGGGTATGAACACTGAAGCTTTCTTT. This sequence encodes CSAGTGGMNTEAFF.

The chain carries TRBV27 and TRBJ1-6; 10 positions agree with TRBD1. The CDR3 is 15 amino acids. The ends lost 4 bases at V and 9 bases at J; junction bases unmatched: 6. Germline V gene sequence: CDR1 MNHEY, CDR2 SMNVEV (reference sequence). The CDR3 is CASSSRQGAGSPLHF. In DNA form, the CDR3 reads TGTGCCAGCAGTTCGAGACAGGGGGCTGGTTCACCCCTCCACTTT.

This clonotype was seen only a few times. The genes are TRBV6-2 or TRBV6-3 and TRBJ1-1; D is undetermined. Trimming cost V 6 bases and J 10 bases, with 15 bases left between them. CDR3 length: 12 residues. The germline V gene encodes CDR1 MNHEY and CDR2 SVGEGT. The CDR3 loop is CASSPPRAGAFF. DNA of the CDR3: TGTGCCAGCAGCCCCCCCCGGGCAGGAGCTTTCTTT.

In this sample, this clonotype turned up a few times. The J gene is TRBJ1-5, the V gene TRBV27; D ambiguous. In germline, CDR1 is MNHEY, CDR2 SMNVEV (reference sequence). The CDR3 consists of 13 residues. V was clipped by 5 bases and J by 5 bases, with 10 bases between them. The CDR3 DNA sequence: TGTGCCAGCAGTGTCAAAGCCGATCAGCCCCAGCATTTT. This gives the protein CASSVKADQPQHF.

This clonotype was observed at least ten times. The CDR3 nucleotides read TGTGCCAGCAGCTACCGCGGACAGGGAGAGACCCAGTACTTC. Amino acids: CASSYRGQGETQYF. This rearrangement joins TRBV7-6 to TRBJ2-5, with 8 bases identical to TRBD1. V was pared by 4 bases and J by 4 bases, with 5 bases of the junction left unmatched. The CDR3 contains 14 residues. Germline V gene lookup returns CDR1 SGHVS and CDR2 FNYEAQ.

V and J are TRBV30 and TRBJ1-2, with a tentative D call TRBD1 (5 bases). Germline values: CDR1 GTSNPN, CDR2 SVGIG (reference sequence). Trimming left V 3 bases short and J 8 bases short, with 13 bases between. CDR3 size: 12 residues. The CDR3 reads CAWRPTGGGYTF. The CDR3 coding sequence is TGTGCCTGGAGGCCTACCGGGGGAGGCTACACCTTC.

The table lists this clonotype with many counts. The chain is built from TRBV7-6 and TRBJ2-7; 10 bases align to TRBD1. Trimming took 3 bases from V and 3 from J; bases not matched to a gene: 2. The CDR3 is 14 residues long. Germline CDR1 and CDR2: SGHVS and FNYEAQ. The CDR3 sequence: CASSLTGGDYEQYF. CDR3 nucleotide sequence: TGTGCCAGCAGCTTGACAGGGGGCGACTACGAGCAGTACTTC.